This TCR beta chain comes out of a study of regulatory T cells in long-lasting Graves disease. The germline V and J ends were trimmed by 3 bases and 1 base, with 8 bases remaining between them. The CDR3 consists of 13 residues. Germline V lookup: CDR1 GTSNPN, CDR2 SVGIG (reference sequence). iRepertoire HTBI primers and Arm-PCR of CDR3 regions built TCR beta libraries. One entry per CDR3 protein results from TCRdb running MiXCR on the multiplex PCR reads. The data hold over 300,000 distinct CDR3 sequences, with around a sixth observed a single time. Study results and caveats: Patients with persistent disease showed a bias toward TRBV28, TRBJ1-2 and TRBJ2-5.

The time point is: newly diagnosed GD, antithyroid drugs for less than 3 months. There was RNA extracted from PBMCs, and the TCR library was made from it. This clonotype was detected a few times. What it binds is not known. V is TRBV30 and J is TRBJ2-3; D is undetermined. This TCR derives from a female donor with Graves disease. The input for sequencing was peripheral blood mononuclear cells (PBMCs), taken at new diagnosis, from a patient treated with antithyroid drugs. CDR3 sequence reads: CAWSPGGTDTQYF. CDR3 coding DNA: TGTGCCTGGAGCCCGGGCGGCACAGATACGCAGTATTTT.